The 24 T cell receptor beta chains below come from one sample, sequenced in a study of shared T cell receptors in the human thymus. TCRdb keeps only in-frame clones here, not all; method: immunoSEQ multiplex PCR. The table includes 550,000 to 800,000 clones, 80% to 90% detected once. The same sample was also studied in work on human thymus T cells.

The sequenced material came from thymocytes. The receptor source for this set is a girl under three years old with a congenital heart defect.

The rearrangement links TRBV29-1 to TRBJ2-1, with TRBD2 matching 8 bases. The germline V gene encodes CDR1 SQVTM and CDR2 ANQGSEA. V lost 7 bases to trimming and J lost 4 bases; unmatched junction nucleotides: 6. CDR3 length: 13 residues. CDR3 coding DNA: TGCAGCGACCAGCGGGGGTATTACAATGAGCAGTTCTTC. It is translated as CSDQRGYYNEQFF.

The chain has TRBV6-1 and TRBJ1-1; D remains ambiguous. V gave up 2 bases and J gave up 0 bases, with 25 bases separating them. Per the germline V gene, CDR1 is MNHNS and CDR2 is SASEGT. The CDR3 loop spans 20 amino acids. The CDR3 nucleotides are TGTGCCAGCAGTGAACGAACGCCTTTCCCCAGGCCCTCCATGAACACTGAAGCTTTCTTT. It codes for CASSERTPFPRPSMNTEAFF.

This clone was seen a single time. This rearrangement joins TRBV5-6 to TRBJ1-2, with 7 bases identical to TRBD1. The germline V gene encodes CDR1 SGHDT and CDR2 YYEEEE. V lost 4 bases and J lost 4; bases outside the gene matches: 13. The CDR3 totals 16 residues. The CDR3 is CASSTHPSGGPYGYTF. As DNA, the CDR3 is TGTGCCAGCAGCACTCACCCCTCAGGGGGACCCTATGGCTACACCTTC.

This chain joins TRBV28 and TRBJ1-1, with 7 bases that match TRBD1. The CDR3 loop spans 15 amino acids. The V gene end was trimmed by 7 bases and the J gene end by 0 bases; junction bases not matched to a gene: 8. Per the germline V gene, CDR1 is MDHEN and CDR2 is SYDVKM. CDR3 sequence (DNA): TGTGCCAGCACCCGACCAGGGGGAATGAACACTGAAGCTTTCTTT. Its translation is CASTRPGGMNTEAFF.

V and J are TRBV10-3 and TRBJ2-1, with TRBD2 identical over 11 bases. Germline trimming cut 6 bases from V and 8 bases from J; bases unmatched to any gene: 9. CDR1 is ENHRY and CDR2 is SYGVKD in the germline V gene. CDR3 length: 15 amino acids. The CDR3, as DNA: TGTGCCATCAGACCCCCTAGCGGGGGGCCCCATGAGCAGTTCTTC. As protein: CAIRPPSGGPHEQFF.

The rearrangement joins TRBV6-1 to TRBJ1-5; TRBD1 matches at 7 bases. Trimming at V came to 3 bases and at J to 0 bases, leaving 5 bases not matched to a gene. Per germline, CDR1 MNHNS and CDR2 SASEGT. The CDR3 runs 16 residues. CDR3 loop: CASSDRDSYSNQPQHF. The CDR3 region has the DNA TGTGCCAGCAGTGACCGGGACAGCTATAGCAATCAGCCCCAGCATTTT.

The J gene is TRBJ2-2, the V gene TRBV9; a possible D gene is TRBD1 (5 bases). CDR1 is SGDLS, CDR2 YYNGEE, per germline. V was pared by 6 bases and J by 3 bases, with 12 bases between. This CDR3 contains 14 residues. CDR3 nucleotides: TGTGCCAGCAAGGGGAATGGGTACACCGGGGAGCTGTTTTTT. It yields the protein CASKGNGYTGELFF. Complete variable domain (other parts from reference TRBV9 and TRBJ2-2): DSGVTQTPKHLITATGQRVTLRCSPRSGDLSVYWYQQSLDQGLQFLIQYYNGEERAKGNILERFSAQQFPDLHSELNLSSLELGDSALYFCASKGNGYTGELFFGEGSRLTVL.

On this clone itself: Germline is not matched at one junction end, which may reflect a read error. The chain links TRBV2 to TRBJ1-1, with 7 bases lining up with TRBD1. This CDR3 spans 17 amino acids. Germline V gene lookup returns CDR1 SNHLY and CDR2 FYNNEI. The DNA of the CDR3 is TGTGCCAACAGTGAAAAGGTCGCGAGACAGGGGAACACTGAAGCTTTCTTT. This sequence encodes CANSEKVARQGNTEAFF.

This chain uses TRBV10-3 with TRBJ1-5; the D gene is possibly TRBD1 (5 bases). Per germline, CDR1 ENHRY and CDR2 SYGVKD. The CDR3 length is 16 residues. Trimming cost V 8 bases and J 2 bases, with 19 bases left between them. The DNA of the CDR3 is TGTGCCATCGCTTCACGAAGGTTACAGGGCAATCAGCCCCAGCATTTT. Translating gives CAIASRRLQGNQPQHF.

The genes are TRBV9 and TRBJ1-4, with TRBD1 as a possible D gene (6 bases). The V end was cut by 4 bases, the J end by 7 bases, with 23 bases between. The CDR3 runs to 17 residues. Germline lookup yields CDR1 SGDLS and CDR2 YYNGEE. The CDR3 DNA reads TGTGCCAGCAGCCCTCACCCCCACAGGGCTCCCCCTGAAAAACTGTTTTTT. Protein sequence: CASSPHPHRAPPEKLFF.

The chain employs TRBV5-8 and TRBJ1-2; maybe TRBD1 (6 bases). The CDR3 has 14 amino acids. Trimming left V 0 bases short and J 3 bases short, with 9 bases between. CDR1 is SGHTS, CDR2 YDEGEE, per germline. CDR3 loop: CASSLEGGHYGYTF. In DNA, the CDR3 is TGTGCCAGCAGCTTGGAAGGGGGACACTATGGCTACACCTTC.

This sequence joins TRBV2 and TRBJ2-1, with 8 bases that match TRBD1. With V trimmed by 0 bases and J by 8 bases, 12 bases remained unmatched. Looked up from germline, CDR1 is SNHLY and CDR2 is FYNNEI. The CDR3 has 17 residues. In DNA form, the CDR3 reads TGTGCCAGCAGTGAAGCGTGGTCGGGCAGGGGGCACGATGAGCAGTTCTTC. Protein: CASSEAWSGRGHDEQFF.

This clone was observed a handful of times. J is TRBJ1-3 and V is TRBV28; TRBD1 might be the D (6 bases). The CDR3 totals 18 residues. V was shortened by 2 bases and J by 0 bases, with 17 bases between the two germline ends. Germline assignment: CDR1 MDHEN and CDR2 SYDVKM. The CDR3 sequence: CASSLSKPGHRSGNTIYF. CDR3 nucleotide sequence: TGTGCCAGCAGTTTAAGTAAACCGGGACACCGCTCTGGAAACACCATATATTTT.

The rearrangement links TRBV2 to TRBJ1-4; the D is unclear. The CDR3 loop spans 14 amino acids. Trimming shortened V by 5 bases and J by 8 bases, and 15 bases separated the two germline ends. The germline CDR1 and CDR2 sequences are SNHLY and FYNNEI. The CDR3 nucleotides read TGTGCCAGCAGTCGACAACTTGACAACGAAAAACTGTTTTTT. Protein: CASSRQLDNEKLFF.

The CDR3: CASSGTRGEETQYF. The CDR3 bases are TGTGCCAGCAGTGGTACCAGGGGGGAAGAGACCCAGTACTTC. The V gene is TRBV2, the J gene TRBJ2-5; possible D gene TRBD1, 7 bases. Germline V gene data show CDR1 as SNHLY and CDR2 as FYNNEI. The CDR3 extends over 14 amino acids. V shed 4 bases and J shed 3 bases, with 12 bases lying between them. Combining the CDR3 with reference TRBV2 and TRBJ2-5 gives the whole variable domain EPEVTQTPSHQVTQMGQEVILRCVPISNHLYFYWYRQILGQKVEFLVSFYNNEISEKSEIFDDQFSVERPDGSNFTLKIRSTKLEDSAMYFCASSGTRGEETQYFGPGTRLLVL.

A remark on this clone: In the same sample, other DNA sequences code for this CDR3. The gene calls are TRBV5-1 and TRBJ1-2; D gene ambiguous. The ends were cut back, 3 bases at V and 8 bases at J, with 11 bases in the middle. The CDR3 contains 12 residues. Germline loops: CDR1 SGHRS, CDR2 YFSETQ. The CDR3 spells CASSSDREGYTF. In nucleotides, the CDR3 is TGCGCCAGCAGCTCGGACCGGGAGGGCTACACCTTC.

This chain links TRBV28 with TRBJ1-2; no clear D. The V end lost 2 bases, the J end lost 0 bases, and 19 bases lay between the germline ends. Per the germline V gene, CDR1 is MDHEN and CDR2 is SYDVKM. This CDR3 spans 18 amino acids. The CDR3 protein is CASSLEGGVVPSNYGYTF. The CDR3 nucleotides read TGTGCCAGCAGTTTAGAGGGCGGAGTTGTACCTTCTAACTATGGCTACACCTTC.

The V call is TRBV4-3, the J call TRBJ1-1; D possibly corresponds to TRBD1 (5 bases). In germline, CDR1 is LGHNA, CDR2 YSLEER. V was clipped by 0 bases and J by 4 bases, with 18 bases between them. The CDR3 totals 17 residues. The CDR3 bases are TGCGCCAGCAGCCAAGAGCGGGACCCCGCGCCTGGCACTGAAGCTTTCTTT. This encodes CASSQERDPAPGTEAFF.

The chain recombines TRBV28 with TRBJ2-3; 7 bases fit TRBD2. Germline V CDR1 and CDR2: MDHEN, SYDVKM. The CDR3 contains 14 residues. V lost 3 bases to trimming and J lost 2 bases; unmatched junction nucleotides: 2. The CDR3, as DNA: TGTGCCAGCAGTTTCGGGGGGATCACAGATACGCAGTATTTT. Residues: CASSFGGITDTQYF.

In DNA, the CDR3 is TGTGCCAGCAGCGTAGATGGAGGATTTCCCAACATTCAGTACTTC. Translation: CASSVDGGFPNIQYF. The genes are TRBV9 and TRBJ2-4; D might be TRBD2 (5 bases). The CDR3 spans 15 residues. Trimming shortened V by 0 bases and J by 7 bases, and 14 bases separated the two germline ends. CDR1 and CDR2 (germline): SGDLS, YYNGEE. Complete variable domain (other parts from reference TRBV9 and TRBJ2-4): DSGVTQTPKHLITATGQRVTLRCSPRSGDLSVYWYQQSLDQGLQFLIQYYNGEERAKGNILERFSAQQFPDLHSELNLSSLELGDSALYFCASSVDGGFPNIQYFGAGTRLSVL.

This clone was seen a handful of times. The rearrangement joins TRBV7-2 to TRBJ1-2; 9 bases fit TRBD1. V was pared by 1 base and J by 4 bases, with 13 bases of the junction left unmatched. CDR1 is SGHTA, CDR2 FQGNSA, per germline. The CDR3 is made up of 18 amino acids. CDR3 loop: CASSLVYCDRGNCYGYTF. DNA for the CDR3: TGTGCCAGCAGCTTAGTTTATTGCGACAGGGGGAATTGCTATGGCTACACCTTC.

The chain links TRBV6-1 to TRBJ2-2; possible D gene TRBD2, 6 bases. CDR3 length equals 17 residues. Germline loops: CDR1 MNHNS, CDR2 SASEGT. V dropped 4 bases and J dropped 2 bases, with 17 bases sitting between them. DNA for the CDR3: TGTGCCAGCAGTGGCCAAAGGCGGGGAATAAACACCGGGGAGCTGTTTTTT. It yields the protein CASSGQRRGINTGELFF.

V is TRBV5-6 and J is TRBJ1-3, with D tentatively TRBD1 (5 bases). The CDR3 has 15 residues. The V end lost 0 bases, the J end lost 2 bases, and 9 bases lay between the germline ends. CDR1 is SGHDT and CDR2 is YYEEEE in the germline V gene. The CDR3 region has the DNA TGTGCCAGCAGCTTGGGTTCGGGGGCTGGAAACACCATATATTTT. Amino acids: CASSLGSGAGNTIYF.

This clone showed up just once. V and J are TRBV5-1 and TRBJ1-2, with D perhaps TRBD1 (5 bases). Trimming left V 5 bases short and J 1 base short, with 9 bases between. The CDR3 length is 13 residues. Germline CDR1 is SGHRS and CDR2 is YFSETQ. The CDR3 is CASRIQDNYGYTF. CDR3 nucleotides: TGCGCCAGCAGAATACAGGATAACTATGGCTACACCTTC. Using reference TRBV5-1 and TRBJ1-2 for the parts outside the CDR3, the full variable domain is KAGVTQTPRYLIKTRGQQVTLSCSPISGHRSVSWYQQTPGQGLQFLFEYFSETQRNKGNFPGRFSGRQFSNSRSEMNVSTLELGDSALYLCASRIQDNYGYTFGSGTRLTVV.